The 16 T cell receptor beta chains below all came from one sample that was sequenced in a study of blood T cell repertoires in COVID-19. Assay: immunoSEQ multiplex PCR; the TCRdb copy retains only in-frame clones and omits some. The table lists about 160,000 clones, 89% of them singletons. The sample taken for sequencing was peripheral blood. These receptors were obtained from a man in his 60s with acute or convalescent COVID-19.

This chain links TRBV29-1 with TRBJ1-1; D might be TRBD1 (6 bases). Between the trimmed V and J ends, which lost 7 bases and 1 base, there was a span of 7 bases. The germline V gene has CDR1 SQVTM and CDR2 ANQGSEA. CDR3 size: 11 residues. Here the CDR3 reads CSADRNTEAFF. CDR3 DNA sequence: TGCAGCGCGGACAGGAACACTGAAGCTTTCTTT. Variable domain in full (rest from reference TRBV29-1 and TRBJ1-1): SAVISQKPSRDICQRGTSLTIQCQVDSQVTMMFWYRQQPGQSLTLIATANQGSEATYESGFVIDKFPISRPNLTFSTLTVSNMSPEDSSIYLCSADRNTEAFFGQGTRLTVV.

The chain combines TRBV30 with TRBJ2-3; 12 bases line up with TRBD2. V gave up 0 bases and J gave up 3 bases; unmatched junction bases: 4. The length of the CDR3 is 16 residues. CDR1 and CDR2 from the germline V gene are GTSNPN and SVGIG (reference sequence). The CDR3: CAWSVMTSGGTDTQYF. CDR3 nucleotide sequence: TGTGCCTGGAGTGTTATGACTAGCGGGGGAACAGATACGCAGTATTTT.

With respect to this clone: Because the CDR3 is missing its conserved closing phenylalanine or tryptophan, this is likely a read error. It is unclear where the CDR3 begins or ends on the DNA, so no DNA is shown, and the CDR3 is as TCRdb lists it. V is TRBV3-1 (or the pseudogene TRBV3-2) and J is TRBJ1-2. Counting both end residues, the CDR3 totals 14 amino acids. Germline values: CDR1 LGHDT, CDR2 YNNKEL (reference sequence). The CDR3 loop is CASSQGGGFGPPFL.

V and J are TRBV18 and TRBJ2-3; 11 bases are shared with TRBD1. J was trimmed by 7 bases and V by 1 base; bases with no gene match: 13. The CDR3 runs to 18 residues. Looked up from germline, CDR1 is KGHSH and CDR2 is LQKENI. The CDR3 region is CASSPQFPGQGVGNTQYF. In nucleotides, the CDR3 is TGTGCCAGCTCACCACAATTCCCGGGACAGGGGGTCGGTAATACGCAGTATTTT.

The chain carries TRBV24-1 and TRBJ2-3, with 10 bases fitting TRBD2. The CDR3 contains 16 residues. CDR1 and CDR2 (germline): KGHDR, SFDVKD. Trimming removed 0 bases from V and 6 bases from J; junction bases left unmatched: 5. CDR3 in amino acids: CATSDLVAGGRDTQYF. In DNA form, the CDR3 reads TGTGCCACCAGTGATTTGGTAGCGGGGGGCCGGGATACGCAGTATTTT.

The sample holds one count of this clone. The chain recombines TRBV5-1 with TRBJ1-2; 9 bases line up with TRBD1. CDR3 size: 14 residues. Germline V gene lookup returns CDR1 SGHRS and CDR2 YFSETQ. Trimming took 5 bases from V and 6 from J; bases not matched to a gene: 8. CDR3 sequence (DNA): TGCGCCAGCAGTTCCGGACAGGGGAAGGATGGCTACACCTTC. Amino acid sequence: CASSSGQGKDGYTF.

This chain uses TRBV7-2 with TRBJ2-5, with 8 bases identical to TRBD2. The germline gives CDR1 SGHTA, CDR2 FQGNSA. With V trimmed by 2 bases and J by 5 bases, 7 bases remained unmatched. The CDR3 spans 15 residues. The CDR3 here is CASSLPGGGRETQYF. CDR3 coding DNA: TGTGCCAGCAGCTTACCCGGGGGGGGACGGGAGACCCAGTACTTC.

The chain recombines TRBV6-2 or TRBV6-3 with TRBJ1-2; D gene uncertain. The CDR3 sequence is 15 residues long. CDR1 is MNHEY and CDR2 is SVGEGT in the germline V gene. V gave up 2 bases and J gave up 0 bases, with 10 bases separating them. CDR3 region: CASSYLRQTNYGYTF. The CDR3 DNA is TGTGCCAGCAGTTACCTGAGGCAGACTAACTATGGCTACACCTTC.

The rearrangement links TRBV5-1 to TRBJ1-3; 9 bases fit TRBD1. V was pared by 3 bases and J by 4 bases, with 11 bases of the junction left unmatched. The germline gives CDR1 SGHRS, CDR2 YFSETQ. This CDR3 is built from 17 residues. For the CDR3, the DNA is TGCGCCAGCAGCTCGGTTAGGACAGGGGCATCCGGAAACACCATATATTTT. Translated: CASSSVRTGASGNTIYF. The variable domain in full, completed from reference TRBV5-1 and TRBJ1-3, reads KAGVTQTPRYLIKTRGQQVTLSCSPISGHRSVSWYQQTPGQGLQFLFEYFSETQRNKGNFPGRFSGRQFSNSRSEMNVSTLELGDSALYLCASSSVRTGASGNTIYFGEGSWLTVV.

This clone was found once. V and J are TRBV3-1 (or the pseudogene TRBV3-2) and TRBJ2-1; possible D gene TRBD2, 5 bases. The CDR3 is 15 amino acids. Between the trimmed V and J ends, which lost 1 base and 6 bases, there was a span of 13 bases. Germline V gene sequence: CDR1 LGHDT, CDR2 YNNKEL (reference sequence). The CDR3 loop is CASSQGPGVVNEQFF. The CDR3, as DNA: TGTGCCAGCAGCCAAGGGCCCGGGGTTGTCAATGAGCAGTTCTTC.

V is TRBV20-1 and J is TRBJ1-2, with D possibly TRBD1 on 5 matching bases. Germline CDR1 is DFQATT and CDR2 is SNEGSKA (reference sequence). V was shortened by 3 bases and J by 2 bases, with 10 bases between the two germline ends. The CDR3 has 13 amino acids. The CDR3 DNA is TGCAGTGCTAGTCGGGCAGGGAACTATGGCTACACCTTC. Protein sequence: CSASRAGNYGYTF.

The CDR3 is CATSDTGTGAFGYTF. For the CDR3, the DNA is TGTGCCACCAGTGATACCGGGACAGGGGCTTTTGGCTACACCTTC. V usage is TRBV24-1 and J usage is TRBJ1-2, with 10 bases fitting TRBD1. V lost 3 bases and J lost 7; bases outside the gene matches: 7. The CDR3 sequence is 15 residues long. Germline V gives CDR1 KGHDR, CDR2 SFDVKD.

The chain links TRBV7-9 to TRBJ2-3, with no clear D. V dropped 1 base and J dropped 0 bases, with 8 bases sitting between them. The CDR3 contains 15 residues. Germline CDR1 is SEHNR and CDR2 is FQNEAQ (reference sequence). Here the CDR3 reads CASSLGVLSTDTQYF. CDR3 nucleotides: TGTGCCAGCAGCTTAGGCGTTCTTAGCACAGATACGCAGTATTTT.

The CDR3 loop is CASSLTGVGANVLTF. Here the CDR3 DNA reads TGCGCCAGCAGCTTGACAGGGGTCGGGGCCAACGTCCTGACTTTC. The rearrangement links TRBV5-1 to TRBJ2-6; 7 positions agree with TRBD1. The CDR3 covers 15 residues. CDR1 and CDR2 (germline): SGHRS, YFSETQ. Unmatched junction bases numbered 2, after V lost 1 base and J lost 4 bases.

V gene TRBV9 combines with J gene TRBJ1-2; D gene unclear. The germline V and J ends were trimmed by 1 base and 2 bases, with 15 bases remaining between them. The CDR3 runs to 16 residues. CDR1 and CDR2 (germline): SGDLS, YYNGEE. CDR3 coding DNA: TGTGCCAGCAGCGTACTCCAGTTAGGAGCAAACTATGGCTACACCTTC. As protein: CASSVLQLGANYGYTF.

The rearrangement joins TRBV6-1 to TRBJ2-2; a weak D match, TRBD1 (6 bases). Trimming removed 2 bases from V and 2 bases from J, with 12 bases in between. Per germline, CDR1 MNHNS and CDR2 SASEGT. The CDR3 has 16 amino acids. The DNA of the CDR3 is TGTGCCAGCAGTGAAAGGAAGGACAGAAACACCGGGGAGCTGTTTTTT. Translated: CASSERKDRNTGELFF.